This is a list of T cell receptor beta chains from one sample in a study of technical replicates of blood from a few donors. The assay was immunoSEQ multiplex PCR, and TCRdb's table has in-frame clones only and misses some. This table has about 97,000 clones, around 96% appearing once. The sample consisted of T cells isolated from PBMCs. These receptors originate from a human donor in good health. CDR3s include the opening cysteine and the closing phenylalanine or tryptophan. D genes are given only for firm matches. Clone size, where shown, is once, few, many, or a class for clones that have expanded.

CDR3 protein | CDR3 DNA | D gene | V gene | clone size | J gene
CASSPSRRSYEQYF | TGTGCCAGCTCACCGTCACGGAGGTCCTACGAGCAGTACTTC | NA | TRBV18 | NA | TRBJ2-7
CAISDRNRPSSYEQYF | TGTGCCATCAGTGATCGAAACAGGCCAAGCTCCTACGAGCAGTACTTC | NA | TRBV10-3 | NA | TRBJ2-7
CASSLPGGRGQGNGGFYGYTF | TGCGCCAGCAGCTTGCCGGGGGGCCGTGGACAGGGGAATGGTGGGTTCTATGGCTACACCTTC | TRBD1 | TRBV5-1 | NA | TRBJ1-2
CARKPTSAYEQYF | TGTGCCAGGAAACCGACTAGCGCCTACGAGCAGTACTTC | TRBD2 | TRBV2 | NA | TRBJ2-7
CASSQARYGTDTQYF | TGTGCCAGCAGCCAAGCTAGATATGGCACAGATACGCAGTATTTT | NA | TRBV14 | NA | TRBJ2-3
CAISEFLAGYPQYF | TGTGCCATCAGTGAGTTTTTAGCGGGGTATCCCCAATACTTC | TRBD2 | TRBV10-3 | NA | TRBJ2-7
CASSPLGRGGEQYF | TGTGCCAGCAGTCCTCTAGGGCGGGGGGGAGAGCAGTACTTC | TRBD2 | TRBV27 | once | TRBJ2-7
CASSLTQHSGREETQYF | TGTGCCAGCTCACTCACCCAACATAGCGGGAGGGAAGAGACCCAGTACTTC | TRBD2 | TRBV18 | NA | TRBJ2-5
CASSRDRFNQPQHF | TGTGCCAGTAGTCGAGACAGGTTCAATCAGCCCCAGCATTTT | NA | TRBV19 | NA | TRBJ1-5
CASSSQGGGNTIYF | TGTGCCAGCAGCTCCCAGGGGGGTGGAAACACCATATATTTT | TRBD1 | TRBV7-9 | NA | TRBJ1-3
CASRVLEVGELFF | TGTGCCAGTAGGGTATTGGAGGTCGGGGAGCTGTTTTTT | NA | TRBV19 | NA | TRBJ2-2
CASSLPSSGTNEQFF | TGTGCCAGCAGTTTGCCGTCTAGCGGCACCAATGAGCAGTTCTTC | TRBD2 | TRBV28 | once | TRBJ2-1
CASSPQGSTEAFF | TGTGCCAGCAGCCCACAGGGGAGCACTGAAGCTTTCTTT | TRBD1 | TRBV5-6 | NA | TRBJ1-1
CASRKGGGGNEQFF | TGTGCCAGCAGAAAAGGCGGCGGGGGCAATGAGCAGTTCTTC | TRBD2 | TRBV6-5 | NA | TRBJ2-1
CASSYGLAGAETQYF | TGTGCCAGCAGTTACGGTCTAGCGGGTGCAGAGACCCAGTACTTC | TRBD2 | TRBV6-6 | NA | TRBJ2-5
CASSLGQGSYNEQFF | TGTGCCAGCAGCTTAGGACAGGGATCCTACAATGAGCAGTTCTTC | TRBD1 | TRBV7-2 | NA | TRBJ2-1
CASSLRPAGLNTGELFF | TGTGCCAGCAGCTTACGCCCTGCGGGGTTGAACACCGGGGAGCTGTTTTTT | NA | TRBV7-2 | NA | TRBJ2-2
CASRSPSKGRRSGELFF | TGTGCCAGTAGATCCCCCTCTAAGGGGCGCAGGTCCGGGGAGCTGTTTTTT | NA | TRBV19 | NA | TRBJ2-2
CASSLPQGLDNEQFF | TGTGCCAGCAGCCTGCCTCAGGGATTGGACAATGAGCAGTTCTTC | NA | TRBV7-9 | once | TRBJ2-1
CASSLGAESGNTIYF | TGCGCCAGCAGCTTGGGAGCGGAATCTGGAAACACCATATATTTT | NA | TRBV5-1 | NA | TRBJ1-3
CASRRDRATTNEKLFF | TGTGCCAGCAGGCGGGACAGGGCAACAACTAATGAAAAACTGTTTTTT | TRBD1 | TRBV2 | NA | TRBJ1-4
CASSPSLAGGPDEQFF | TGTGCCAGCTCACCTTCCCTAGCGGGGGGGCCGGATGAGCAGTTCTTC | TRBD2 | TRBV18 | NA | TRBJ2-1